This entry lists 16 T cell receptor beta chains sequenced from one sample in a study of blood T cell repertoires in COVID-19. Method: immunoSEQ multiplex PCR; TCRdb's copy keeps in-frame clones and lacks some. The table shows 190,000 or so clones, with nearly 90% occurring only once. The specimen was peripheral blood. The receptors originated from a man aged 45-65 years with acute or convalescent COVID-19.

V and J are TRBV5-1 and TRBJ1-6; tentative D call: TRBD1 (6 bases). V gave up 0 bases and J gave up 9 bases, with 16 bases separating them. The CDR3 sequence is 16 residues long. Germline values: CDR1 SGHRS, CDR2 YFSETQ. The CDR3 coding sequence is TGCGCCAGCAGCTTGGTGGCGGGGGCATATCCTTCACCCCTCCACTTT. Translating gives CASSLVAGAYPSPLHF.

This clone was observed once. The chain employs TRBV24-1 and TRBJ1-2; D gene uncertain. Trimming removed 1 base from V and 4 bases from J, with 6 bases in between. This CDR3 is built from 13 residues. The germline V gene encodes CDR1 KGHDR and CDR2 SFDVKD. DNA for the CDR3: TGTGCCACCAGTGATTTCAGAAGCTATGGCTACACCTTC. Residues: CATSDFRSYGYTF.

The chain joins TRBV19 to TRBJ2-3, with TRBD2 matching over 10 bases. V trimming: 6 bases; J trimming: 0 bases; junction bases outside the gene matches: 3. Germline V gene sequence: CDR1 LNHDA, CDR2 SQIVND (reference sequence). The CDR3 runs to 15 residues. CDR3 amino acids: CASRGAGGSTDTQYF. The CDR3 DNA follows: TGTGCCAGTAGAGGAGCGGGGGGGAGCACAGATACGCAGTATTTT. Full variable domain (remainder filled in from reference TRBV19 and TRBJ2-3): DGGITQSPKYLFRKEGQNVTLSCEQNLNHDAMYWYRQDPGQGLRLIYYSQIVNDFQKGDIAEGYSVSREKKESFPLTVTSAQKNPTAFYLCASRGAGGSTDTQYFGPGTRLTVL.

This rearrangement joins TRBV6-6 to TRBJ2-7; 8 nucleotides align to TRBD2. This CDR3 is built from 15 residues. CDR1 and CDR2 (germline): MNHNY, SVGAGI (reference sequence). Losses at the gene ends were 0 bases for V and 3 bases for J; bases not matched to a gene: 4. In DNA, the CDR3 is TGTGCCAGCAGTTACTCGTTGCTAGCGGGCTACGAGCAGTACGTC. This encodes CASSYSLLAGYEQYV.

CDR3 bases: TGTGCCAGCTCACCAGGGACTAGCGGGGGGGCAGATACGCAGTATTTT. Protein sequence: CASSPGTSGGADTQYF. J is TRBJ2-3 and V is TRBV18, with 16 positions matching TRBD2. The germline V gene encodes CDR1 KGHSH and CDR2 LQKENI. V was pared by 2 bases and J by 4 bases, with 0 bases of the junction left unmatched. There are 16 residues in the CDR3.

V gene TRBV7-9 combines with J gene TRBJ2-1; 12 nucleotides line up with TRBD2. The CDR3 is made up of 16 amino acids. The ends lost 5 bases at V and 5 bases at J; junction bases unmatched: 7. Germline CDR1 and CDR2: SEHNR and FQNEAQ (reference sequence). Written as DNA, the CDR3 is TGTGCCAGCAGCCCACGGACTAGCGGGAACCACAATGAGCAGTTCTTC. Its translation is CASSPRTSGNHNEQFF.

The CDR3 loop is CASIRSDRVFGELFF. CDR3 sequence (DNA): TGTGCCAGTATCCGATCGGACAGGGTGTTCGGGGAGCTGTTTTTT. The chain recombines TRBV19 with TRBJ2-2; 8 bases are shared with TRBD1. The germline V gene has CDR1 LNHDA and CDR2 SQIVND (reference sequence). CDR3 length equals 15 residues. Trimming took 7 bases from V and 7 from J; bases not matched to a gene: 11.

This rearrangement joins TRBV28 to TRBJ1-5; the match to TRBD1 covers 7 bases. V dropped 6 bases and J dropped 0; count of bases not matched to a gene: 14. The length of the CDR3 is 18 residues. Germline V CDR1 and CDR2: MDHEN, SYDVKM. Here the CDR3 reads CASSLTGTASPSNQPQHF. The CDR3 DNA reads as TGTGCCAGCAGCCTCACAGGGACAGCCTCCCCTAGCAATCAGCCCCAGCATTTT. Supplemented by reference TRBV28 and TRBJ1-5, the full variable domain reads DVKVTQSSRYLVKRTGEKVFLECVQDMDHENMFWYRQDPGLGLRLIYFSYDVKMKEKGDIPEGYSVSREKKERFSLILESASTNQTSMYLCASSLTGTASPSNQPQHFGDGTRLSIL.

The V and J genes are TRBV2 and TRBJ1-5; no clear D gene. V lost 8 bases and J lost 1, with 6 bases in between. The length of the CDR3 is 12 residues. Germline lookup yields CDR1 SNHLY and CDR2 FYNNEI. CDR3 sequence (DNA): TGTGCCAGCGCGTACAGCAATCAGCCCCAGCATTTT. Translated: CASAYSNQPQHF.

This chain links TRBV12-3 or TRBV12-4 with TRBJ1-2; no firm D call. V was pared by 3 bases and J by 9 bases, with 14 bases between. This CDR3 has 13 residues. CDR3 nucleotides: TGTGCCAGCAGTTTTTCTGGGAGTATTCGCTACACCTTC. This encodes CASSFSGSIRYTF.

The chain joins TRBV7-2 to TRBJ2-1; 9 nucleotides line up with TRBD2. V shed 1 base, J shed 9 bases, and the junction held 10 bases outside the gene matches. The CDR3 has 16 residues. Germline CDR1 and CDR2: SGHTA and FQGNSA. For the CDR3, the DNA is TGTGCCAGCAGCTTAGATGGGCGGGAGGGCCACGTTGAGCAGTTCTTC. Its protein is CASSLDGREGHVEQFF.

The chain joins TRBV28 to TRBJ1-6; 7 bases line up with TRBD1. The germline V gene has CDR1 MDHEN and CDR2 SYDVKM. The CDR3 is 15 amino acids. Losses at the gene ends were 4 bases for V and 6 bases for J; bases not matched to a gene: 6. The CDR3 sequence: CASSSPGQTNSPLHF. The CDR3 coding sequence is TGTGCCAGCAGTTCCCCGGGACAGACTAATTCACCCCTCCACTTT.

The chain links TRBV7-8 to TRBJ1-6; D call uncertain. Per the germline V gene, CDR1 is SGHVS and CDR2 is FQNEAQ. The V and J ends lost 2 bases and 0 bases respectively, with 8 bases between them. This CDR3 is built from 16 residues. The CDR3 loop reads CASSLRGSSYNSPLHF. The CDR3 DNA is TGTGCCAGCAGCTTACGCGGGAGCTCCTATAATTCACCCCTCCACTTT.

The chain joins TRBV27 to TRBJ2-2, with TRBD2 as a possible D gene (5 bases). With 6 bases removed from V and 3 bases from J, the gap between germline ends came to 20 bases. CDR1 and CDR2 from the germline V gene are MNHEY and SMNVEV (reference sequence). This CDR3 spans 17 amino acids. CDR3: CASSLTYKYGDTGELFF. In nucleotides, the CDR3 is TGTGCCAGCAGCTTGACATACAAGTACGGGGACACCGGGGAGCTGTTTTTT.

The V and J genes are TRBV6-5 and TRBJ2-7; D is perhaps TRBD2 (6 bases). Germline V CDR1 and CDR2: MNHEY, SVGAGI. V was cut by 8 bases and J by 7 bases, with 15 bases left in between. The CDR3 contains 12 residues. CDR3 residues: CASGQGAGEQYV. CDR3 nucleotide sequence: TGTGCCAGCGGCCAGGGCGCGGGGGAGCAGTACGTC.

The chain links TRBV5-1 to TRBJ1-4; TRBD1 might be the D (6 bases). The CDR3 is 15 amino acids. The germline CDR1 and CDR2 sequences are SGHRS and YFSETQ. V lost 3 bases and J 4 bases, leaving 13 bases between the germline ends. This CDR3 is CASSSQGLGNEKLFF. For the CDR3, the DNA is TGCGCCAGCAGCTCACAGGGTCTCGGTAATGAAAAACTGTTTTTT.